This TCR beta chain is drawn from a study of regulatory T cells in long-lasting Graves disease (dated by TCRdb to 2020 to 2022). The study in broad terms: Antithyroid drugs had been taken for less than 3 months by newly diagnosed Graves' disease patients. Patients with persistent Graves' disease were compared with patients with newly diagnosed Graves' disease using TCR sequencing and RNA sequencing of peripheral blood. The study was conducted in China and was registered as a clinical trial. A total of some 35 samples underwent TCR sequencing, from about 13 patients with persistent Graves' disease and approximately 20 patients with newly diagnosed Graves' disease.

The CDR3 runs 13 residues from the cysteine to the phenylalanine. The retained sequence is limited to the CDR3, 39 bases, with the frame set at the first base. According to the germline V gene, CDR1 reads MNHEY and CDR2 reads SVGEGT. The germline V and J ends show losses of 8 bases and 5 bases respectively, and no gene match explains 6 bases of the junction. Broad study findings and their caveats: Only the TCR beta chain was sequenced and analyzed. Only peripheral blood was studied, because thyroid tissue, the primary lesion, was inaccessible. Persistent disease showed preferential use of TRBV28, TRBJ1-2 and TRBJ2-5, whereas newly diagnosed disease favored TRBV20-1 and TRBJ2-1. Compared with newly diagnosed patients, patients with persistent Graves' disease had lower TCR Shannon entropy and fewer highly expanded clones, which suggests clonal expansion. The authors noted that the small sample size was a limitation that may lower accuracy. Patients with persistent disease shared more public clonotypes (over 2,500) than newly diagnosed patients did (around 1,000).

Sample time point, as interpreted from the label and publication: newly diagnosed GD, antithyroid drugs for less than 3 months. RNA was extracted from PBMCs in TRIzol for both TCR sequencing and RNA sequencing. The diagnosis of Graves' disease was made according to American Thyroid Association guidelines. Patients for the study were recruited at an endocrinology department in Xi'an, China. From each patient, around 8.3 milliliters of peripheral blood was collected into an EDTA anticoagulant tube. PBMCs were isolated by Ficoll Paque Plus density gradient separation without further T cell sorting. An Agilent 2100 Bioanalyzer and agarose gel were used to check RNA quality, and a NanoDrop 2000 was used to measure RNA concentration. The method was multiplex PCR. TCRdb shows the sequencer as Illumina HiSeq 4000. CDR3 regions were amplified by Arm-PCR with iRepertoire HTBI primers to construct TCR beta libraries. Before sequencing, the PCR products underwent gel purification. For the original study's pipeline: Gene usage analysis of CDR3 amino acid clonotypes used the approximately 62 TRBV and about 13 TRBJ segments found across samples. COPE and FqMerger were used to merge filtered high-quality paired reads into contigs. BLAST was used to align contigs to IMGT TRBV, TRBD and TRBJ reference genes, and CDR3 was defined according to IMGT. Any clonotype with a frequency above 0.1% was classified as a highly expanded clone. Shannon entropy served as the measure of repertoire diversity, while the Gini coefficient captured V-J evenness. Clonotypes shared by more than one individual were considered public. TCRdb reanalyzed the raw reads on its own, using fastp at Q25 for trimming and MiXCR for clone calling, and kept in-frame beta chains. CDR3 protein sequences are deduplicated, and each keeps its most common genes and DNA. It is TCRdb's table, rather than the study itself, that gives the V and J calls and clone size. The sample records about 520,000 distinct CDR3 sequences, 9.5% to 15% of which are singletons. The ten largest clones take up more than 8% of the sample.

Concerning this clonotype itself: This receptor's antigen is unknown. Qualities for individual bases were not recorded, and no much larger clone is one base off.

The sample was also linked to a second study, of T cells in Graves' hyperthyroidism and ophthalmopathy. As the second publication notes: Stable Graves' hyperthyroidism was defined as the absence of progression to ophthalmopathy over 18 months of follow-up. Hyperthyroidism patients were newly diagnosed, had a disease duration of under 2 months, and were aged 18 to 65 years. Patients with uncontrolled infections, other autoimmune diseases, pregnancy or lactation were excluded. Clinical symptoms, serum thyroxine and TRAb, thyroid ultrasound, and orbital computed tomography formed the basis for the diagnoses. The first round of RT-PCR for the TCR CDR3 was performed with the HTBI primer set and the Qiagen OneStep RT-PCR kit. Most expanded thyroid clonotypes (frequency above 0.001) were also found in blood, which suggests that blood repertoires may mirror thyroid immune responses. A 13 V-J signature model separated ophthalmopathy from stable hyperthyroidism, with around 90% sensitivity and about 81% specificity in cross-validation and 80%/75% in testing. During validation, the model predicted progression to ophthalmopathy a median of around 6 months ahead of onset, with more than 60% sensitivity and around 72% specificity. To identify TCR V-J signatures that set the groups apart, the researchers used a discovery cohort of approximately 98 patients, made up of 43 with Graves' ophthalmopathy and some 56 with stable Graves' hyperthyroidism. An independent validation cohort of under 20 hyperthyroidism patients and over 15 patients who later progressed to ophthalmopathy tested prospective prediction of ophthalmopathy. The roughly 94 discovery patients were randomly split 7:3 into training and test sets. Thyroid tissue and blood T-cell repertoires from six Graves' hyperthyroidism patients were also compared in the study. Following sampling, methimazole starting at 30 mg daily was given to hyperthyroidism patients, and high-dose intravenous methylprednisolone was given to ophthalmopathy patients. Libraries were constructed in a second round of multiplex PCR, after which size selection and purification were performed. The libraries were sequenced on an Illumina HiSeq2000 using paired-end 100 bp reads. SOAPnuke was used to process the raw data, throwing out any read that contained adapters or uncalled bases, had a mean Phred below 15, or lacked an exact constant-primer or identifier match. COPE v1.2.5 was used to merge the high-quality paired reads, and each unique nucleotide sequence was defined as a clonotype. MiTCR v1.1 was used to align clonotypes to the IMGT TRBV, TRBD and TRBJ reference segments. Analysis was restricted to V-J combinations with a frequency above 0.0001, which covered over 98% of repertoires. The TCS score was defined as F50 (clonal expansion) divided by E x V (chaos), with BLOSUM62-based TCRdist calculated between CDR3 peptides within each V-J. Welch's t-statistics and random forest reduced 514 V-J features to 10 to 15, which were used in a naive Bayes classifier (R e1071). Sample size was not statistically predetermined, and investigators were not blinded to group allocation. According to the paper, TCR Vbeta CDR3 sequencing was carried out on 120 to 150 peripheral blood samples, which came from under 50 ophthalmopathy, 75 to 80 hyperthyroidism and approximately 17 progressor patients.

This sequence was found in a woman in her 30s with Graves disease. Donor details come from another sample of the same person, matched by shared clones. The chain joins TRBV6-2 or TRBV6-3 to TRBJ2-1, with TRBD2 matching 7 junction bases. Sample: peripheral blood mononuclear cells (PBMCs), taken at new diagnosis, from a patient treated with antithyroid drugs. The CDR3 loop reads CASSRGLNNEQFF. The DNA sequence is TGTGCCAGCTCACGGGGACTAAACAATGAGCAGTTCTTC.